Following are 20 T cell receptor beta chains from one sample sequenced in a study of T cell responses to AZD1222 COVID-19 vaccine. The repertoire was sequenced with immunoSEQ multiplex PCR; TCRdb's copy has only in-frame clones and lacks some. In the table there are more than 50,000 clones, roughly 90% of which are singletons. Sequenced material: peripheral blood, taken 28 days after the second AZD1222 dose. The receptors were gathered from an adult who received the AZD1222 COVID-19 vaccine.

Worth noting for this clone: One end of the junction is discordant with germline, which a read error may explain. This sequence joins TRBV6-5 and TRBJ1-4, with a possible D match to TRBD1 (6 bases). The CDR3 contains 11 residues. From germline, CDR1 is MNHEY and CDR2 SVGAGI. The CDR3: CASSYSGGSAF. The CDR3 bases are TGTGCCAGCAGTTACTCCGGGGGCTCGGCTTTT.

This clone was seen once. The rearrangement joins TRBV10-1 to TRBJ2-5; TRBD1 is a possible D gene (6 bases). From germline, CDR1 is WNHNN and CDR2 SYGVQD (reference sequence). The CDR3 loop spans 14 amino acids. V lost 0 bases, J lost 4 bases, and 9 bases lay in between. The CDR3 spells CASSESSGAETQYF. In DNA form, the CDR3 reads TGCGCCAGCAGTGAGTCTTCAGGGGCAGAGACCCAGTACTTC.

The chain carries TRBV3-1 (or the pseudogene TRBV3-2) and TRBJ1-1, with a weak D call TRBD1 (5 bases). Per the germline V gene, CDR1 is LGHDT and CDR2 is YNNKEL (reference sequence). V lost 1 base and J 1 base, leaving 10 bases between the germline ends. This CDR3 is 15 amino acids long. The CDR3 reads CASSQVSGGNTEAFF. CDR3 DNA sequence: TGTGCCAGCAGCCAAGTGTCCGGGGGGAACACTGAAGCTTTCTTT.

This chain links TRBV15 with TRBJ1-1; 7 positions agree with TRBD1. The CDR3 length is 18 residues. The germline CDR1 and CDR2 sequences are LNHNV and YYDKDF (reference sequence). V lost 1 base and J lost 0; bases outside the gene matches: 11. Here the CDR3 reads CATSRVWGRGTLNTEAFF. The CDR3 nucleotides read TGTGCCACCAGCAGAGTTTGGGGCAGGGGGACACTGAACACTGAAGCTTTCTTT.

The chain carries TRBV2 and TRBJ2-1, with 9 bases that match TRBD2. Losses at the gene ends were 1 base for V and 12 bases for J; bases not matched to a gene: 4. The CDR3 covers 13 residues. Germline V gene sequence: CDR1 SNHLY, CDR2 FYNNEI. This chain's CDR3 is CASSEERAGGQFF. CDR3 DNA sequence: TGTGCCAGCAGTGAAGAGCGAGCGGGGGGGCAGTTCTTC.

The chain recombines TRBV10-3 with TRBJ1-1; 7 bases line up with TRBD1. The V and J ends lost 0 bases and 7 bases, in that order; junction bases with no gene match: 5. The CDR3 consists of 14 residues. Germline CDR1 is ENHRY and CDR2 is SYGVKD. The DNA for the CDR3 is TGTGCCATCAGTGAGTCGATAGGGGGCCGTGAAGCTTTCTTT. Amino acids: CAISESIGGREAFF.

V gene TRBV28 combines with J gene TRBJ1-4; 8 nucleotides agree with TRBD1. Per germline, CDR1 MDHEN and CDR2 SYDVKM. With V trimmed by 2 bases and J by 8 bases, 7 bases remained unmatched. The CDR3 has 15 residues. The CDR3 DNA reads as TGTGCCAGCAGTTTAAGCCAGGGGGCCGCCGAAAAACTGTTTTTT. This sequence encodes CASSLSQGAAEKLFF.

This rearrangement joins TRBV5-4 to TRBJ2-1, with TRBD2 matching 8 bases. The germline CDR1 and CDR2 sequences are SGHNT and YYREEE (reference sequence). The ends lost 4 bases at V and 4 bases at J; junction bases unmatched: 10. The CDR3 runs to 16 residues. For the CDR3, the DNA is TGTGCCAGCAGCCCACGTACCGGGACTAGATACAATGAGCAGTTCTTC. This codes for CASSPRTGTRYNEQFF.

The genes are TRBV12-3 or TRBV12-4 and TRBJ2-7, with unresolved D. Trimming pared 2 bases from V and 5 bases from J, leaving 10 bases between. The CDR3 runs to 13 residues. In DNA, the CDR3 is TGTGCCAGCAGTTTATCCAATATCAACGAGCAGTACTTC. Translating it yields CASSLSNINEQYF.

This clone turned up a few times. This chain connects TRBV10-3 to TRBJ1-5, with D unresolved. The CDR3 contains 12 residues. Trimming took off 3 bases at V and 5 bases at J, with 5 bases between the two ends. Germline assignment: CDR1 ENHRY and CDR2 SYGVKD. The CDR3 sequence: CAISDPDQPQHF. CDR3 DNA sequence: TGTGCCATCAGTGACCCGGATCAGCCCCAGCATTTT.

By frequency in the sample, this clone is medium-sized (0.01 to 0.1%). The V call is TRBV4-1, the J call TRBJ2-6; TRBD1 or TRBD2 may be the D gene (5 bases each). Germline CDR1 and CDR2: MGHRA and YSYEKL. CDR3 length equals 15 residues. Trimming shortened V by 5 bases and J by 1 base, and 9 bases separated the two germline ends. The CDR3, as DNA: TGCGCCAGCAGCGAGGGGACGTCTGGGGCCAACGTCCTGACTTTC. This codes for CASSEGTSGANVLTF.

The chain uses TRBV5-4 and TRBJ2-1; either TRBD1 or TRBD2 may supply D (6 bases each). This CDR3 has 15 amino acids. Germline V gene data show CDR1 as SGHNT and CDR2 as YYREEE (reference sequence). Trimming left V 0 bases short and J 8 bases short, with 15 bases between. The CDR3 DNA is TGTGCCAGCAGCTTGGAGGAAGGGGGGTTCCATGAGCAGTTCTTC. Encoded protein: CASSLEEGGFHEQFF. The full variable domain, with the rest looked up from reference TRBV5-4 and TRBJ2-1, is ETGVTQSPTHLIKTRGQQVTLRCSSQSGHNTVSWYQQALGQGPQFIFQYYREEENGRGNFPPRFSGLQFPNYSSELNVNALELDDSALYLCASSLEEGGFHEQFFGPGTRLTVL.

This sequence joins TRBV4-1 and TRBJ2-3; unclear D gene. Germline V lookup: CDR1 MGHRA, CDR2 YSYEKL. V was pared by 0 bases and J by 2 bases, with 9 bases between. The CDR3 length is 15 residues. The DNA for the CDR3 is TGCGCCAGCAGCCAAGACTGGCCTGTCACAGATACGCAGTATTTT. The encoded protein is CASSQDWPVTDTQYF.

The rearrangement joins TRBV9 to TRBJ2-1, with 8 bases identical to TRBD2. CDR1 is SGDLS and CDR2 is YYNGEE in the germline V gene. The V and J ends lost 0 bases and 6 bases, in that order; junction bases with no gene match: 2. The length of the CDR3 is 14 residues. The CDR3 protein is CASSVGAGVNEQFF. In DNA, the CDR3 is TGTGCCAGCAGCGTAGGAGCGGGAGTCAATGAGCAGTTCTTC.

The CDR3 DNA sequence: TGTGCCAGCAGCTTAGCGACAGGGGCTGGGGCCAACGTCCTGACTTTC. Its protein product is CASSLATGAGANVLTF. V gene TRBV7-9 combines with J gene TRBJ2-6, with TRBD1 matching 8 bases. The V gene end was trimmed by 0 bases and the J gene end by 2 bases; junction bases not matched to a gene: 0. This CDR3 has 16 amino acids. The germline V gene has CDR1 SEHNR and CDR2 FQNEAQ (reference sequence).

The table lists this clone with a count of one. The rearrangement uses TRBV5-1 and TRBJ1-3; D remains ambiguous. The CDR3 loop spans 14 amino acids. Germline V gene sequence: CDR1 SGHRS, CDR2 YFSETQ. V shed 5 bases and J shed 4 bases, with 13 bases lying between them. The CDR3 DNA sequence: TGCGCCAGCAGGCAGGATGCTGGAGGAAACACCATATATTTT. Its translation: CASRQDAGGNTIYF.

The chain links TRBV6-5 to TRBJ1-1; D ambiguous. V dropped 6 bases and J dropped 3 bases, with 11 bases sitting between them. Germline V gives CDR1 MNHEY, CDR2 SVGAGI. This CDR3 is built from 13 residues. CDR3 region: CASSARPDTEAFF. Written as DNA, the CDR3 is TGTGCCAGCAGCGCCAGGCCAGACACTGAAGCTTTCTTT.

V usage is TRBV19 and J usage is TRBJ2-1; D perhaps matches TRBD2 (7 bases). Per germline, CDR1 LNHDA and CDR2 SQIVND (reference sequence). V lost 6 bases and J 4 bases, leaving 19 bases between the germline ends. CDR3 size: 16 residues. The chain's CDR3 is CASRRGGWGRYNEQFF. DNA for the CDR3: TGTGCCAGTAGACGCGGGGGCTGGGGTCGATACAATGAGCAGTTCTTC. Combining the CDR3 with reference TRBV19 and TRBJ2-1 gives the whole variable domain DGGITQSPKYLFRKEGQNVTLSCEQNLNHDAMYWYRQDPGQGLRLIYYSQIVNDFQKGDIAEGYSVSREKKESFPLTVTSAQKNPTAFYLCASRRGGWGRYNEQFFGPGTRLTVL.

The chain combines TRBV6-5 with TRBJ2-2; D uncertain. Trimming left V 8 bases short and J 6 bases short, with 16 bases between. Looked up from germline, CDR1 is MNHEY and CDR2 is SVGAGI. The length of the CDR3 is 14 residues. The CDR3 DNA reads as TGTGCCAGCGCCCCACCTACGGCGTCCGGGGAGCTGTTTTTT. This codes for CASAPPTASGELFF.

The rearrangement links TRBV11-2 to TRBJ2-5; no definite D call. The CDR3 is made up of 12 amino acids. Germline V gene sequence: CDR1 SGHAT, CDR2 FQNNGV. V was clipped by 1 base and J by 9 bases, with 9 bases between them. The CDR3 coding sequence is TGTGCCAGCAGCTTAGGGGGTCCGGCCCAGTACTTC. It translates to CASSLGGPAQYF.